A selection of T cell receptor beta chains follows, all from one sample in a study of T cell changes during pregnancy in multiple sclerosis. Generated by immunoSEQ multiplex PCR, the TCRdb table keeps only in-frame clones and is missing some. The table has more than 25,000 clones, about 91% seen once. The source material was peripheral blood, sampled in the first trimester of pregnancy. All receptors come from a female donor in good health, enrolled as a control in a pregnancy study. CDR3s include the opening cysteine and the closing phenylalanine or tryptophan. D genes are given only for firm matches. Only some rows state a clone size, as once, few, many or a class for expanded clones.

v_call: TRBV7-7; d_call: TRBD2; clone_size: NA; j_call: TRBJ2-2; cdr3_nt: TGTGCCAGCAGCAGCGTTGGGGTAGCGGGAACGAACACCGGGGAGCTGTTTTTT; cdr3_aa: CASSSVGVAGTNTGELFF
v_call: TRBV30; d_call: TRBD1; clone_size: NA; j_call: TRBJ1-2; cdr3_nt: TGTGCCTGGAGCCACGGGACAGCCGATTATGGCTACACCTTC; cdr3_aa: CAWSHGTADYGYTF
v_call: TRBV6-1; d_call: TRBD1; clone_size: NA; j_call: TRBJ2-7; cdr3_nt: TGTGCCAGCAGTGAAAGAGGGACAGGGATTTTTTACGAGCAGTACTTC; cdr3_aa: CASSERGTGIFYEQYF
v_call: TRBV19; d_call: TRBD1; clone_size: NA; j_call: TRBJ2-2; cdr3_nt: TGTGCCAGTAGTCCCAGGGGGCGTTTAGGAACTGCCGGGGAGCTGTTTTTT; cdr3_aa: CASSPRGRLGTAGELFF
v_call: TRBV11-1; d_call: NA; clone_size: NA; j_call: TRBJ1-1; cdr3_nt: TGTGCCAGCACCCGGGGGGCGAACACTGAAGCTTTCTTT; cdr3_aa: CASTRGANTEAFF
v_call: TRBV11-3; d_call: NA; clone_size: NA; j_call: TRBJ1-2; cdr3_nt: TGTGCCAGCAGCCCTAGTGCGGGGGCGCGGGGCTACACCTTC; cdr3_aa: CASSPSAGARGYTF
v_call: TRBV19; d_call: TRBD2; clone_size: NA; j_call: TRBJ2-3; cdr3_nt: TGTGCCAGTAGCCTTCAGCGGGGGGGCACAGATACGCAGTATTTT; cdr3_aa: CASSLQRGGTDTQYF
v_call: TRBV2; d_call: TRBD2; clone_size: NA; j_call: TRBJ2-3; cdr3_nt: TGTGCCAGCAGTGAAGCTAGCGGGAGGAACACAGATACGCAGTATTTT; cdr3_aa: CASSEASGRNTDTQYF
v_call: TRBV12-2; d_call: NA; clone_size: NA; j_call: TRBJ1-2; cdr3_nt: TGTGCAAGTCGCTTAGCGAGGATTGTGAATCAGAAACACACAAACTATGGCTACACCTTC; cdr3_aa: CASRLARIVNQKHTNYGYTF
v_call: TRBV7-2; d_call: TRBD2; clone_size: NA; j_call: TRBJ2-7; cdr3_nt: TGTGCCAGCAGCCCCACTAGCGGGGGGGAGCAGTACTTC; cdr3_aa: CASSPTSGGEQYF
v_call: TRBV27; d_call: NA; clone_size: NA; j_call: TRBJ2-1; cdr3_nt: TGTGCCAGCAGTTTAATCACACACAATGAGCAGTTCTTC; cdr3_aa: CASSLITHNEQFF
v_call: TRBV10-1; d_call: TRBD2; clone_size: NA; j_call: TRBJ2-3; cdr3_nt: TGCGCCAGCAGTGAGTCTGAGGGAAGCGGGGGGAGCACAGATACGCAGTATTTT; cdr3_aa: CASSESEGSGGSTDTQYF
v_call: TRBV27; d_call: TRBD1; clone_size: once; j_call: TRBJ1-1; cdr3_nt: TGTGCCAGCAGTTGGACAGGTGTCACGAACACTGAAGCTTTCTTT; cdr3_aa: CASSWTGVTNTEAFF
v_call: TRBV7-2; d_call: NA; clone_size: NA; j_call: TRBJ1-1; cdr3_nt: TGTGCCAGCAGCCCCAGAACTGAAGCTTTCTTT; cdr3_aa: CASSPRTEAFF
v_call: TRBV6-6; d_call: NA; clone_size: NA; j_call: TRBJ1-1; cdr3_nt: TGTGCCAGCAGTTACGGCCACCCAGACTACACTGAAGCTTTCTTT; cdr3_aa: CASSYGHPDYTEAFF
v_call: TRBV30; d_call: TRBD2; clone_size: NA; j_call: TRBJ2-1; cdr3_nt: TGTGCCTGGAGCCCTTGGCTGGGGGGGGGTGGGAATGAGCAGTTCTTC; cdr3_aa: CAWSPWLGGGGNEQFF
v_call: TRBV30; d_call: NA; clone_size: NA; j_call: TRBJ1-5; cdr3_nt: TGTGCCTGGAGTCGGGAGGGCAATCAGCCCCAGCATTTT; cdr3_aa: CAWSREGNQPQHF
v_call: TRBV27; d_call: TRBD1; clone_size: NA; j_call: TRBJ1-1; cdr3_nt: TGTGCCAGCAGGAAGGGGGCTGGAATTGGGACTGAAGCTTTCTTT; cdr3_aa: CASRKGAGIGTEAFF
v_call: TRBV15; d_call: NA; clone_size: NA; j_call: TRBJ1-1; cdr3_nt: TGTGCCACCAGCAGAGATGCCATGAGGACTGAAGCTTTCTTT; cdr3_aa: CATSRDAMRTEAFF
v_call: TRBV5-5; d_call: NA; clone_size: NA; j_call: TRBJ1-1; cdr3_nt: TGTGCCAGCAGCCCCCGCGAGGGCGCTGAAGCTTTCTTT; cdr3_aa: CASSPREGAEAFF
v_call: TRBV7-6; d_call: NA; clone_size: once; j_call: TRBJ2-3; cdr3_nt: TGTGCCAGCAGCTTAGGACAGACCGGGGATACGCAGTATTTT; cdr3_aa: CASSLGQTGDTQYF
v_call: TRBV18; d_call: NA; clone_size: NA; j_call: TRBJ2-2; cdr3_nt: TGTGCCAGCTCCCAGGCAGGGGTCACCGGGGAGCTGTTTTTT; cdr3_aa: CASSQAGVTGELFF
v_call: TRBV5-8; d_call: TRBD2; clone_size: NA; j_call: TRBJ2-7; cdr3_nt: TGTGCCAGCAGCCCCAGGACTAGCCTCGAGCAGTACTTC; cdr3_aa: CASSPRTSLEQYF
v_call: TRBV19; d_call: TRBD1; clone_size: NA; j_call: TRBJ2-2; cdr3_nt: TGTGCCAGTAGTTCCCGGGACAGAAACACCGGGGAGCTGTTTTTT; cdr3_aa: CASSSRDRNTGELFF
v_call: TRBV13; d_call: TRBD2; clone_size: NA; j_call: TRBJ2-7; cdr3_nt: TGTGCCAGTAGCTCTAGTATGACTAGCGGGAGAATCTACGAGCAGTACTTC; cdr3_aa: CASSSSMTSGRIYEQYF
v_call: TRBV30; d_call: TRBD2; clone_size: once; j_call: TRBJ2-3; cdr3_nt: TGTGCCTGGAGTCCGGGGGGGAGGACAGATACGCAGTATTTT; cdr3_aa: CAWSPGGRTDTQYF
v_call: TRBV4-3; d_call: TRBD2; clone_size: NA; j_call: TRBJ2-1; cdr3_nt: TGCGCCAGCAGCCAAGGAATAGCGGGGGGCCGCTCCTACAATGAGCAGTTCTTC; cdr3_aa: CASSQGIAGGRSYNEQFF
v_call: TRBV7-2; d_call: NA; clone_size: NA; j_call: TRBJ2-6; cdr3_nt: TGTGCCAGCAGCACCGGGGCGGGGCCTGGGGCCAACGTCCTGACTTTC; cdr3_aa: CASSTGAGPGANVLTF
v_call: TRBV6-6; d_call: TRBD1; clone_size: NA; j_call: TRBJ1-1; cdr3_nt: TGTGCCAGCAGTCCCGGGACAGGGGTCATGAACACTGAAGCTTTCTTT; cdr3_aa: CASSPGTGVMNTEAFF
v_call: TRBV18; d_call: NA; clone_size: NA; j_call: TRBJ1-2; cdr3_nt: TGTGCCAGCTCACCCGACAGGTCCTATGGTGGCTACACCTTC; cdr3_aa: CASSPDRSYGGYTF
v_call: TRBV5-6; d_call: NA; clone_size: NA; j_call: TRBJ2-5; cdr3_nt: TGTGCCAGCAGCTTGACTAATACGCAAGAGACCCAGTACTTC; cdr3_aa: CASSLTNTQETQYF
v_call: TRBV7-9; d_call: TRBD2; clone_size: once; j_call: TRBJ2-7; cdr3_nt: TGTGCCAGCAGCTTTGGCGGGAGAGGCTACGAGCAGTACTTC; cdr3_aa: CASSFGGRGYEQYF
v_call: TRBV6-6; d_call: TRBD2; clone_size: few; j_call: TRBJ2-7; cdr3_nt: TGTGCCAGCAGAGCGGGAGGGGGCGAGCAGTACTTC; cdr3_aa: CASRAGGGEQYF
v_call: TRBV5-4; d_call: NA; clone_size: NA; j_call: TRBJ2-7; cdr3_nt: TGTGCCAGCAGCTCGTCGGCGGGGTACGAGCAGTACTTC; cdr3_aa: CASSSSAGYEQYF
v_call: TRBV2; d_call: TRBD2; clone_size: NA; j_call: TRBJ2-5; cdr3_nt: TGTGCCAGCATAGACCTAGCGGGGGCCCGGGAGACCCAGTACTTC; cdr3_aa: CASIDLAGARETQYF
v_call: TRBV5-6; d_call: NA; clone_size: NA; j_call: TRBJ2-1; cdr3_nt: TGTGCCAGCAGCTTTAGTCGGAATGAGCAGTTCTTC; cdr3_aa: CASSFSRNEQFF
v_call: TRBV21-1; d_call: NA; clone_size: NA; j_call: TRBJ2-5; cdr3_nt: TGTGCCAGCAGGATCTGCGGCTACACTTTCTCTGAGACCCAGTACTTC; cdr3_aa: CASRICGYTFSETQYF